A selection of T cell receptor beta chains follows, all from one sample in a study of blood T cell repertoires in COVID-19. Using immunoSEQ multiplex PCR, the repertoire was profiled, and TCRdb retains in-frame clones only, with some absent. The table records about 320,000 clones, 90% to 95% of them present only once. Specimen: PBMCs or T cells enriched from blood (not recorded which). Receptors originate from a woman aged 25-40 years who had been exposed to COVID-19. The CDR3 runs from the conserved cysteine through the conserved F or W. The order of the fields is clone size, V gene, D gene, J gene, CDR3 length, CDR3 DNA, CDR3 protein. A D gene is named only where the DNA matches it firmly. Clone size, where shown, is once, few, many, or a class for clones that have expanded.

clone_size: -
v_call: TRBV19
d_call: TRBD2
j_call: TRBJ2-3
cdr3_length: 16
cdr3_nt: TGTGCCAGTAGTATATCGGGGAGCGGGGGCCCAGATACGCAGTATTTT
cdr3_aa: CASSISGSGGPDTQYF

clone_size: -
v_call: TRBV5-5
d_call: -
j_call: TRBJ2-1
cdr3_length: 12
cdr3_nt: TGTGCCAGCAGCAATCCGGGGAGGGAGCAGTTCTTC
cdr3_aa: CASSNPGREQFF

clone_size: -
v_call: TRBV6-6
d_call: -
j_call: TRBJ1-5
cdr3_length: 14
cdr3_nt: TGTGCCAGCTCATCCTTGCAGGGCAATCAGCCCCAGCATTTT
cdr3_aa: CASSSLQGNQPQHF

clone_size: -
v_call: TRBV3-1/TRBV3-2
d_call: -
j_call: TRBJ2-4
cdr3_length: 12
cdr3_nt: TGTGCCAGCAGCCAAGCACAGGTGGTTCAGTACTTC
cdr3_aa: CASSQAQVVQYF

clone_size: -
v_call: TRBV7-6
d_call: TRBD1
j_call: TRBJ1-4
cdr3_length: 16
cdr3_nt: TGTGCCAGCAGCTTAGTAACAGGGGGATTTGGGGAAAAACTGTTTTTT
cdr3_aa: CASSLVTGGFGEKLFF

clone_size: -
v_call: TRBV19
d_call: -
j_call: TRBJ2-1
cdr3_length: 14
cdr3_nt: TGTGCCAGTAGTATAGTTGTGGCAGGGAATGAGCAGTTCTTC
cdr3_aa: CASSIVVAGNEQFF

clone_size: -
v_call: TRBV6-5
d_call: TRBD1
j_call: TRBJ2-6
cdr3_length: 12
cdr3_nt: TGTGCCAGCAGTTTGAGGACAGGCTTCCTGACTTTC
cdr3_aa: CASSLRTGFLTF

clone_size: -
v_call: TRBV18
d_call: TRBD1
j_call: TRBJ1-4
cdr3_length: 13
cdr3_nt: TGTGCCAGCTCAAGGGGGACAGCAGAAAAACTGTTTTTT
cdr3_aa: CASSRGTAEKLFF

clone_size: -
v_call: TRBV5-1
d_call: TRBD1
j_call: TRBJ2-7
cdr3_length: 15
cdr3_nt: TGCGCCAGCAGCAGTCGACAGGGTCGGGACTACGAGCAGTACTTC
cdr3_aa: CASSSRQGRDYEQYF

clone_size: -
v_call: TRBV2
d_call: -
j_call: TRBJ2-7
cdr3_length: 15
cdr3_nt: TGTGCCAGCATCCCCCAGGGCAAAGGGGCTTACGAGCAGTACTTC
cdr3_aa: CASIPQGKGAYEQYF

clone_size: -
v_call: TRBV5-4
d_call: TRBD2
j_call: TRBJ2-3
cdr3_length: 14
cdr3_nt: TGTGCCAGCAGCTTGGCGTCTAGCGGAAATACGCAGTATTTT
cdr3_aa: CASSLASSGNTQYF

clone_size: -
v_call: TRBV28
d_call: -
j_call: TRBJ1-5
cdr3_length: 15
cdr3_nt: TGTGCCAGCAGTTTGCTGACAGGAACCAATCAGCCCCAGCATTTT
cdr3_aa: CASSLLTGTNQPQHF

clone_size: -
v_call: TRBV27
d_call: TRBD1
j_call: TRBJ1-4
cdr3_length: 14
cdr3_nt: TGTGCCAGTCGTGACCTGGACAGGGGTGAAAAACTGTTTTTT
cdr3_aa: CASRDLDRGEKLFF

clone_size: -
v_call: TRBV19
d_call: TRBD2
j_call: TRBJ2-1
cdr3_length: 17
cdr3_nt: TGTGCCAGTAGTGCCTTCTTCAGGGAGGGGAGCGGGAATGAGCAGTTCTTC
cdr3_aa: CASSAFFREGSGNEQFF

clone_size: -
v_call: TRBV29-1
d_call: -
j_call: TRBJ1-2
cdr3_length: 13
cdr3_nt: TGCAGCGTTACCGTCGGGTCTAACTATGGCTACACCTTC
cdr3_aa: CSVTVGSNYGYTF

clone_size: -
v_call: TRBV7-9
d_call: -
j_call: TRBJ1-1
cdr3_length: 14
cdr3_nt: TGTGCCAGCAGCCAAGCGGCTGGTTTCACTGAAGCTTTCTTT
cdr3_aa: CASSQAAGFTEAFF

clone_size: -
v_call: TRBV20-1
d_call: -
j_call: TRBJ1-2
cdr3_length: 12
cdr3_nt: TGCAGTGCTAGTCTTTCCCAGGGTCTCTACACCTTC
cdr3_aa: CSASLSQGLYTF

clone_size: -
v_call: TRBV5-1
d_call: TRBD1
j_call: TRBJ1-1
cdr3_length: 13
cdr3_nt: TGCGCCAGCACCGAGACAGGGGTTAGCGAAGCTTTCTTT
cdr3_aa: CASTETGVSEAFF

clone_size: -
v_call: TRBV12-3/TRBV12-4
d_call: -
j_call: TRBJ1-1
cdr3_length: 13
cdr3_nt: TGTGCCAGCAGTTTAGACGGTCTACCTGAAGCTTTCTTT
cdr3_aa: CASSLDGLPEAFF

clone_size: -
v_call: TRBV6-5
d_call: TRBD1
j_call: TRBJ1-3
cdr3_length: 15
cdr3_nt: TGTGCCAGCAGGGGGACAGGGGAATCTGGAAACACCATATATTTT
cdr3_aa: CASRGTGESGNTIYF

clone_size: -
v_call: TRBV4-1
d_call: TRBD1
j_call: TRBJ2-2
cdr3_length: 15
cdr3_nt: TGCGCCAGCAGCCCGGGGACAGGGGGGACGGGGGAGCTGTTTTTT
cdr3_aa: CASSPGTGGTGELFF

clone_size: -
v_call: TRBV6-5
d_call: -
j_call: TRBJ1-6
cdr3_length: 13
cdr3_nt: TGTGCCAGCCACCCAGGGGATAATTCACCCCTCCACTTT
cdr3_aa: CASHPGDNSPLHF

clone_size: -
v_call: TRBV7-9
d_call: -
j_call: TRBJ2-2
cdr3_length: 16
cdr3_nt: TGTGCCAGCAGCTTCACGCGGGGGCTGAGCACCGGGGAGCTGTTTTTT
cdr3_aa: CASSFTRGLSTGELFF

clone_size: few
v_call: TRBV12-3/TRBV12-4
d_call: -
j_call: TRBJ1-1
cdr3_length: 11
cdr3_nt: TGTGCCAGCAGTGTCGAGGGCCAAGCTTTCTTT
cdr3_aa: CASSVEGQAFF

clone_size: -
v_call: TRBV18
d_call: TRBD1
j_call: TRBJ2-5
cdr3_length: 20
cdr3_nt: TGTGCCAGCTCACCACCTCTCCGGTCATCAGGGGGCGCCGAGGATGAGACCCAGTACTTC
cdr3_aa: CASSPPLRSSGGAEDETQYF

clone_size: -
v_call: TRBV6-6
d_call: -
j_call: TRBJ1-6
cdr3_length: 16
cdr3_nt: TGTGCCAGCAGCTACTTGGGCAGGGCGGATAATTCACCCCTCCACTTT
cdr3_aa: CASSYLGRADNSPLHF

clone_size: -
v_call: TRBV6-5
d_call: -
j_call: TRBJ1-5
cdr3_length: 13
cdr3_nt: TGTGCCAGCAGGGACAGCCCCAATCAGCCCCAGCATTTT
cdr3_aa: CASRDSPNQPQHF

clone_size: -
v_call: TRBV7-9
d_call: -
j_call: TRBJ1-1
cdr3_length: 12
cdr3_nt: TGTGCCAGCAGCTTCCTAGGCGCACGAGCTTTCTTT
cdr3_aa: CASSFLGARAFF

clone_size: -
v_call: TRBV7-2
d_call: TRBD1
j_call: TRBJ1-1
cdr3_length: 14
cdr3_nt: TGTGCCAGCAGCTCGGACAGGGCGAGCACTGAAGCTTTCTTT
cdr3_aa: CASSSDRASTEAFF

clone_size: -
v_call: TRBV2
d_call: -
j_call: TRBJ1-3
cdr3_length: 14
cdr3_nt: TGTGCCAGCAGGGAACCCAGGACCAGGGACACCATATATTTT
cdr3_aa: CASREPRTRDTIYF

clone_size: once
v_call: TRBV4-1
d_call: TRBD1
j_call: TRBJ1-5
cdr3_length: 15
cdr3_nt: TGCGCCAGCAGCCTTAGTGGACAGGGCAATCAGCCCCAGCATTTT
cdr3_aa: CASSLSGQGNQPQHF

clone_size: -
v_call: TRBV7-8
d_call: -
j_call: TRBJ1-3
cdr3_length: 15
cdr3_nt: TGTGCCAGCAACACTGGCCAGGGAAAATCAAACACCATATATTTT
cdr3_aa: CASNTGQGKSNTIYF

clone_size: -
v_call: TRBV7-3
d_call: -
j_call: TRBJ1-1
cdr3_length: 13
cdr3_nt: TGTGCCAGCAGCCCCGACACTAACACTGAAGCTTTCTTT
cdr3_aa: CASSPDTNTEAFF

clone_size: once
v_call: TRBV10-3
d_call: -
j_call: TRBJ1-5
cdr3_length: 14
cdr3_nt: TGTGCCATCAGTGAACAGGGAGGCAATCAGCCCCAGCATTTT
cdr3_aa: CAISEQGGNQPQHF

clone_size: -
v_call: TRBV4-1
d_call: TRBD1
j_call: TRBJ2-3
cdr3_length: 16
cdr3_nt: TGCGCCAGCAGCCAAGAAAGTGGGACAGGGGTAGATACGCAGTATTTT
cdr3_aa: CASSQESGTGVDTQYF

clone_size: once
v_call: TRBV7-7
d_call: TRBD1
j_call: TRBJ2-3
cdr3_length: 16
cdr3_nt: TGTGCCAGCAGCTTATCCGGACAGGGTCGTACAGATACGCAGTATTTT
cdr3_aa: CASSLSGQGRTDTQYF

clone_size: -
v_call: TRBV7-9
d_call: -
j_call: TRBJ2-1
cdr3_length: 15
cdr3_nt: TGTGCCAGCAGCTTAGGAAGCCTAGATTACAATGAGCAGTTCTTC
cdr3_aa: CASSLGSLDYNEQFF

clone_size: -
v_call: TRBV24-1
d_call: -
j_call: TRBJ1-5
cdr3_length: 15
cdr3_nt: TGTGCCACCAGTGATCGGGGGTCGGGGGGTCAGCCCCAGCATTTT
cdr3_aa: CATSDRGSGGQPQHF

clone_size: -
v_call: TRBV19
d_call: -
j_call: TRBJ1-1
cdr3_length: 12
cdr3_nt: TGTGCCAGTAGTATAGCAGGCCCAGAAGCTTTCTTT
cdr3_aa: CASSIAGPEAFF

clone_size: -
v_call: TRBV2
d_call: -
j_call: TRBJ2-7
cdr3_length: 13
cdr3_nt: TGTGCCAGCTTACCCGGACAGCCCTACGAGCAGTACTTC
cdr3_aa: CASLPGQPYEQYF

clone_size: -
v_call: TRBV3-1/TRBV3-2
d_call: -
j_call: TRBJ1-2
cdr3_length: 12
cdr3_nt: TGTGCCAGCAGCCAAGTGGCCGATGGCTACACCTTC
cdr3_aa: CASSQVADGYTF

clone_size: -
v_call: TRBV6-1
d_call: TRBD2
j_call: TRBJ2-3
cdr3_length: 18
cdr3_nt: TGTGCCAGCAGTGAATGGGGACTAGCGGGTTCTAGCACAGATACGCAGTATTTT
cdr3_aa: CASSEWGLAGSSTDTQYF

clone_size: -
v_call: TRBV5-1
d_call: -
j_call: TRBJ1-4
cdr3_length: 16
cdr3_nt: TGCGCCAGCAGCTCCCGGGACACAACAACTAATGAAAAACTGTTTTTT
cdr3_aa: CASSSRDTTTNEKLFF

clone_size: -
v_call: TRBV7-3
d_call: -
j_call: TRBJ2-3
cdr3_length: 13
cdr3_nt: TGTGCCAGCAGCTTAAGTAAGCAGCGGGCGCAGTATTTT
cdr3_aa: CASSLSKQRAQYF

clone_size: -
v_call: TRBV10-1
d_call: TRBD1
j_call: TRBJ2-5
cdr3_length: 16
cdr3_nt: TGCGCCAGCAGTGAGTCGAGGGGCCGGGACAGGTGGAGTCAGTACTTC
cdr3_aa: CASSESRGRDRWSQYF

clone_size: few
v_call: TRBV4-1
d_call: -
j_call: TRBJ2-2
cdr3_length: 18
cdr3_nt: TGCGCCAGCTATCGGGGTCGGGCAGGCCTCGCGAACACCGGGGAGCTGTTTTTT
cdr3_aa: CASYRGRAGLANTGELFF

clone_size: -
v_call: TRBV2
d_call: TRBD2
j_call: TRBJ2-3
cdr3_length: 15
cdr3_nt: TGTGCCAGCAGTGGCGAGCGGGGAAGGACAGATACGCAGTATTTT
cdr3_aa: CASSGERGRTDTQYF

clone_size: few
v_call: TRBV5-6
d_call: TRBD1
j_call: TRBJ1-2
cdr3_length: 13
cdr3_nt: TGTGCCAGCAGGTTCCAGGGGGCTGTGGGCTACACCTTC
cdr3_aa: CASRFQGAVGYTF

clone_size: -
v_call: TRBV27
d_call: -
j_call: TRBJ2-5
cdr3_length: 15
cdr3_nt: TGTGCCAGCAGTCCTAGTCCGGGGAGCCAAGAGACCCAGTACTTC
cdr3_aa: CASSPSPGSQETQYF

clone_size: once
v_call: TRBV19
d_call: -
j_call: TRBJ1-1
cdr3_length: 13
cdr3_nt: TGTGCCAGTAGTACCGTCGGGGGCACTGAAGCTTTCTTT
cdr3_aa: CASSTVGGTEAFF

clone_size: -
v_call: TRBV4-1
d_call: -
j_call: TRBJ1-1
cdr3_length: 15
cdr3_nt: TGCGCCAGCAGCCAAGAGGTCAGGGGATGGGCTGAAGCTTTCTTT
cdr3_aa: CASSQEVRGWAEAFF

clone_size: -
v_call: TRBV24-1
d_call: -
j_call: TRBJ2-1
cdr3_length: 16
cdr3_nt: TGTGCCACCAGTGGGGGGGGCCCTCTGGACTACAATGAGCAGTTCTTC
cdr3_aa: CATSGGGPLDYNEQFF

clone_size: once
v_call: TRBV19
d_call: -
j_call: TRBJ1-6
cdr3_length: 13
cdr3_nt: TGTGCCAGTAGCCCCCGGAGGGGTGAACCCCTCCACTTT
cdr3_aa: CASSPRRGEPLHF

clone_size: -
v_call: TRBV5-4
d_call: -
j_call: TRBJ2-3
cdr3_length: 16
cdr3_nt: TGTGCCAGCAGCTTGGGCGGGGCCCATAGCACAGATACGCAGTATTTT
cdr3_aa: CASSLGGAHSTDTQYF

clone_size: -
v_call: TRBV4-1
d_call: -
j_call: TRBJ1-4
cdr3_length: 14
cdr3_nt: TGCGCCAGCAGCCAAGACAGGTTTAATGAAAAACTGTTTTTT
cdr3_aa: CASSQDRFNEKLFF

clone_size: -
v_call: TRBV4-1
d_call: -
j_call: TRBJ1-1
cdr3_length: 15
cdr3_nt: TGCGCCAGCAGCCGCATCCCCAGGGAGAACACTGAAGCTTTCTTT
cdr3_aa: CASSRIPRENTEAFF

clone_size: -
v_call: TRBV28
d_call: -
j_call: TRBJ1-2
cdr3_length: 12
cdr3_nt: TGTGCCAGCGGGAGGGAAACCTATGGCTACACCTTC
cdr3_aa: CASGRETYGYTF

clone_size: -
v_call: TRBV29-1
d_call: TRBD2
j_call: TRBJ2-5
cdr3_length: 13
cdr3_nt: TGCAGCGTTGCGGGGAGGGCTCTCGCGACCCAGTACTTC
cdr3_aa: CSVAGRALATQYF

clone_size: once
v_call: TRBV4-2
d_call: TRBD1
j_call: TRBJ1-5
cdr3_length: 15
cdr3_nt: TGTGCCAGCAGCCAAGCGCAGGGGGCGGGACAGCCCCAGCATTTT
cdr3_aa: CASSQAQGAGQPQHF